This TCR beta chain was found in a study of regulatory T cells in long-lasting Graves disease. Study context: Positive TSH receptor antibodies alongside over 5 years of antithyroid drugs were what marked Graves' disease as persistent. Broader study findings: Under persistent disease, TRBV28, TRBJ1-2 and TRBJ2-5 were used preferentially.

Regarding time point: persistent/refractory GD, antithyroid drugs over 5 years with positive TRAb. Researchers made the TCR library from RNA that was extracted from PBMCs. Patients hailed from an endocrinology department in Xi'an, China. At least ten counts were recorded for this clonotype. What it binds is not known. Building of the TCR beta libraries involved iRepertoire HTBI primers and Arm-PCR of CDR3 regions. In the source study's methods: Taken together, the samples had fewer than 70 TRBV and 14 TRBJ segments identified. MiXCR, run by TCRdb on the multiplex PCR reads, gives a single entry per CDR3 protein. TCRdb, rather than the study authors, made the V and J calls. The sample holds roughly 490,000 distinct CDR3 sequences, approximately 22% seen once. From germline, CDR1 is MNHEY and CDR2 SVGAGI. CDR3 length: 16 residues. Losses at the gene ends were 4 bases for V and 0 bases for J; bases not matched to a gene: 6.

This sequence originates from a female donor with Graves disease. This sample comprised peripheral blood mononuclear cells (PBMCs), obtained when the disease was refractory, from a patient treated with antithyroid drugs. The rearrangement uses TRBV6-5 and TRBJ2-5; 9 bases are shared with TRBD1. The CDR3, as DNA: TGTGCCAGCAGTTTCCGACAGGGGGGATACCAAGAGACCCAGTACTTC. Translation gives CASSFRQGGYQETQYF.